Listed below are T cell receptor beta chains from one sample, sequenced in a study of blood T cell repertoires in COVID-19. Assay: immunoSEQ multiplex PCR; the TCRdb copy retains only in-frame clones and omits some. Of about 130,000 clones in the sample, around 86% were seen once. The sequencing input was peripheral blood. These receptor sequences come from a man between 50 and 59 years old with active COVID-19. Both conserved end residues are part of each CDR3. A D gene is named only where the DNA matches it firmly.

TRBV7-9,-,TRBJ2-3,CASSSLWTDTQYF
TRBV6-2/TRBV6-3,TRBD1,TRBJ1-5,CASSYSPGQRAVQPQHF
TRBV7-8,-,TRBJ2-1,CASSYAGLTYNEQFF
TRBV9,TRBD1,TRBJ2-1,CASSGGQGYVNEQFF
TRBV25-1,-,TRBJ2-5,CASGPPGYQETQYF
TRBV19,TRBD1,TRBJ2-7,CATQGTGVYEQYF
TRBV3-1/TRBV3-2,TRBD2,TRBJ2-7,CASSQGLAGVYYEQYF
TRBV30,TRBD2,TRBJ2-3,CACSSGGGTTQYF
TRBV5-6,-,TRBJ1-3,CASSQASTGATIYF
TRBV27,-,TRBJ1-1,CASRPWAGVVAFF